Each of the 24 T cell receptor beta chains below was sequenced from the same sample in a study of OX40 agonist ivuxolimab in advanced cancers. The data were produced by immunoSEQ multiplex PCR, yet TCRdb's version contains in-frame clones alone and is incomplete. The table includes tens of thousands of clones, about 81% detected once. The input for sequencing was CD4+ or CD8+ T cells sorted from blood, taken in a trial of the OX40 agonist ivuxolimab. All receptors derive from an adult with an advanced solid tumor such as melanoma, head and neck, liver or kidney cancer.

The V and J genes are TRBV2 and TRBJ2-5, with 9 bases identical to TRBD2. V lost 6 bases and J lost 4; bases outside the gene matches: 6. Germline V gene sequence: CDR1 SNHLY, CDR2 FYNNEI. The CDR3 is 14 residues long. This chain's CDR3 is CASRVAGGPETQYF. In nucleotides, the CDR3 is TGTGCCAGCAGGGTTGCGGGGGGGCCAGAGACCCAGTACTTC.

The rearrangement joins TRBV29-1 to TRBJ2-5, with D perhaps given as TRBD1 or TRBD2 (5 bases each). CDR1 SQVTM and CDR2 ANQGSEA come from the germline V gene. The CDR3 spans 14 residues. The V and J ends lost 3 bases and 5 bases respectively, with 16 bases between them. This CDR3 reads CSVEGDAASETQYF. The DNA of the CDR3 is TGCAGCGTTGAGGGGGACGCCGCGTCGGAGACCCAGTACTTC.

V and J are TRBV28 and TRBJ2-7; D is ambiguous. Deletions cut 6 bases from V and 6 bases from J, with 15 bases between. The CDR3 sequence is 13 residues long. Germline CDR1 reads MDHEN; CDR2 reads SYDVKM. CDR3 coding DNA: TGTGCCAGCAGGATGCAGACACCTCCCGAGCAGTACTTC. Its translation: CASRMQTPPEQYF.

This clone was seen a few times. The gene calls are TRBV5-4 and TRBJ1-2, with 8 bases lining up with TRBD1. V gave up 0 bases and J gave up 4 bases; unmatched junction bases: 5. The germline V gene encodes CDR1 SGHNT and CDR2 YYREEE (reference sequence). This CDR3 comprises 15 residues. CDR3 amino acids: CASSLVGTGVYGYTF. Written as DNA, the CDR3 is TGTGCCAGCAGCTTGGTGGGGACAGGAGTCTATGGCTACACCTTC.

The CDR3 loop is CASSLGLAGQETQYF. DNA for the CDR3: TGTGCCAGCAGCCTGGGACTAGCGGGCCAAGAGACCCAGTACTTC. The V and J genes are TRBV7-9 and TRBJ2-5, with 12 positions matching TRBD2. This CDR3 contains 15 residues. With V trimmed by 5 bases and J by 1 base, 2 bases remained unmatched. Per germline, CDR1 SEHNR and CDR2 FQNEAQ (reference sequence). Full variable domain (outside the CDR3, taken from reference TRBV7-9 and TRBJ2-5): DTGVSQNPRHKITKRGQNVTFRCDPISEHNRLYWYRQTLGQGPEFLTYFQNEAQLEKSRLLSDRFSAERPKGSFSTLEIQRTEQGDSAMYLCASSLGLAGQETQYFGPGTRLLVL.

The chain carries TRBV5-4 and TRBJ2-6; D may be TRBD1 (5 bases). Germline V gene sequence: CDR1 SGHNT, CDR2 YYREEE (reference sequence). Trimming shortened V by 4 bases and J by 0 bases, and 11 bases separated the two germline ends. The CDR3 length is 16 residues. For the CDR3, the DNA is TGTGCCAGCAGCCAAGATCAGGGCTCTGGGGCCAACGTCCTGACTTTC. It is translated as CASSQDQGSGANVLTF.

The CDR3 DNA sequence: TGTGCCAGCAGCTCGTTGACCCGGGGTACCTATGGCTACACCTTC. Protein sequence: CASSSLTRGTYGYTF. The V gene is TRBV11-2, the J gene TRBJ1-2; D call uncertain. CDR3 size: 15 residues. Trimming shortened V by 4 bases and J by 4 bases, and 16 bases separated the two germline ends. In germline, CDR1 is SGHAT, CDR2 FQNNGV.

The rearrangement links TRBV29-1 to TRBJ1-1; 7 positions agree with TRBD1. In germline, CDR1 is SQVTM, CDR2 ANQGSEA. The CDR3 consists of 13 residues. After removal of 7 bases from V and 4 bases from J, the junction contained 9 bases not matched to a gene. This chain's CDR3 is CSASQGYATEAFF. As DNA, the CDR3 is TGCAGCGCCTCACAGGGGTATGCCACTGAAGCTTTCTTT.

The chain has TRBV15 and TRBJ2-3; 7 bases fit TRBD2. This CDR3 has 17 residues. V lost 0 bases and J lost 1; bases outside the gene matches: 7. Germline V gene sequence: CDR1 LNHNV, CDR2 YYDKDF (reference sequence). CDR3 region: CATSRDRSAGRTDTQYF. CDR3 DNA: TGTGCCACCAGCAGAGATCGTTCAGCGGGGCGCACAGATACGCAGTATTTT.

The chain has TRBV29-1 and TRBJ1-1; possibly TRBD1 for D (6 bases). The CDR3 has 11 residues. Trimming shortened V by 4 bases and J by 5 bases, and 8 bases separated the two germline ends. Germline V lookup: CDR1 SQVTM, CDR2 ANQGSEA. The CDR3 loop is CSVGGGTEAFF. The CDR3 DNA sequence: TGCAGCGTTGGAGGGGGGACTGAAGCTTTCTTT.

This clone was recorded only once. The V and J genes are TRBV7-8 and TRBJ2-7; no clear D gene. Trimming removed 3 bases from V and 5 bases from J, with 17 bases in between. Germline CDR1 reads SGHVS; CDR2 reads FQNEAQ. The CDR3 totals 15 residues. This chain's CDR3 is CASSFAYGVRDEQYF. DNA of the CDR3: TGTGCCAGCAGCTTTGCTTACGGAGTTCGAGACGAGCAGTACTTC.

V usage is TRBV2 and J usage is TRBJ2-3; D possibly corresponds to TRBD1 (7 bases). This CDR3 has 17 residues. V lost 0 bases and J lost 1, with 14 bases in between. From germline, CDR1 is SNHLY and CDR2 FYNNEI. The CDR3 loop is CASSEAAGGPGTDTQYF. The CDR3 region has the DNA TGTGCCAGCAGTGAAGCGGCAGGGGGGCCTGGCACAGATACGCAGTATTTT. Full variable domain (missing parts from reference TRBV2 and TRBJ2-3): EPEVTQTPSHQVTQMGQEVILRCVPISNHLYFYWYRQILGQKVEFLVSFYNNEISEKSEIFDDQFSVERPDGSNFTLKIRSTKLEDSAMYFCASSEAAGGPGTDTQYFGPGTRLTVL.

Only one count was recorded for this clone. The chain combines TRBV7-2 with TRBJ2-5; TRBD2 matches at 11 bases. The CDR3 extends over 15 amino acids. V lost 4 bases and J lost 4; bases outside the gene matches: 5. Germline CDR1 is SGHTA and CDR2 is FQGNSA. The CDR3 here is CASSSRGTSGETQYF. CDR3 nucleotide sequence: TGTGCCAGCAGCTCCCGAGGGACTAGCGGAGAGACCCAGTACTTC.

V gene TRBV7-3 combines with J gene TRBJ1-1; D is undetermined. V was clipped by 6 bases and J by 0 bases, with 8 bases between them. The CDR3 spans 13 residues. Looked up from germline, CDR1 is SGHTA and CDR2 is FQGTGA. The CDR3 DNA reads TGTGCCAGCAGTCCCCAGATGAACACTGAAGCTTTCTTT. Amino acids: CASSPQMNTEAFF.

As DNA, the CDR3 is TGTGCCAGCAACGTCGGGAGGAGCTCCGGGGAGCTGTTTTTT. Translating gives CASNVGRSSGELFF. The V gene is TRBV5-4, the J gene TRBJ2-2; 7 bases line up with TRBD2. This CDR3 is 14 amino acids long. Unmatched junction bases numbered 8, after V lost 6 bases and J lost 6 bases. CDR1 SGHNT and CDR2 YYREEE come from the germline V gene (reference sequence).

V gene TRBV5-1 combines with J gene TRBJ1-2; D may be TRBD1 (6 bases). The CDR3 is 17 amino acids. Germline V gene sequence: CDR1 SGHRS, CDR2 YFSETQ. V shed 4 bases and J shed 5 bases, with 24 bases lying between them. As DNA, the CDR3 is TGCGCCAGCAGCACGGCGGGTATAAGGGGGTACGGATATGGCTACACCTTC. Protein product: CASSTAGIRGYGYGYTF.

J is TRBJ2-7 and V is TRBV19, with 12 bases matching TRBD2. CDR3 length: 15 amino acids. CDR1 and CDR2 from the germline V gene are LNHDA and SQIVND (reference sequence). V dropped 5 bases and J dropped 6; count of bases not matched to a gene: 8. CDR3 sequence reads: CASSLAGGRSGEQYF. CDR3 sequence (DNA): TGTGCCAGTAGTCTAGCGGGGGGGCGGTCGGGCGAGCAGTACTTC.

The J gene is TRBJ2-7, the V gene TRBV5-6, with 8 positions matching TRBD2. The trim removed 1 base at V and 4 bases at J, leaving 4 bases unmatched. CDR3 length: 14 residues. Looked up from germline, CDR1 is SGHDT and CDR2 is YYEEEE. This chain's CDR3 is CASSLPGGGYEQYF. The CDR3 DNA reads TGTGCCAGCAGCTTGCCCGGCGGGGGGTACGAGCAGTACTTC.

The chain uses TRBV7-2 and TRBJ2-1; D possibly corresponds to TRBD2 (6 bases). V lost 1 base and J lost 8, with 12 bases in between. This CDR3 is built from 14 residues. Germline CDR1 SGHTA, CDR2 FQGNSA. The CDR3 region is CASSLGLDLDEQFF. CDR3 coding DNA: TGTGCCAGCAGCTTAGGACTAGATTTGGATGAGCAGTTCTTC.

The V gene is TRBV7-3, the J gene TRBJ2-1; 8 nucleotides align to TRBD2. Germline V CDR1 and CDR2: SGHTA, FQGTGA. The CDR3 covers 15 residues. The V gene end was trimmed by 5 bases and the J gene end by 8 bases; junction bases not matched to a gene: 11. CDR3: CASSTGWGLVHEQFF. DNA of the CDR3: TGTGCCAGCAGCACGGGTTGGGGACTAGTCCATGAGCAGTTCTTC.

The chain joins TRBV9 to TRBJ2-3; D is ambiguous. Germline CDR1 and CDR2: SGDLS and YYNGEE. The CDR3 contains 14 residues. The germline V and J ends were trimmed by 2 bases and 0 bases, with 7 bases remaining between them. CDR3 DNA: TGTGCCAGCAGCGTGCTCGGCAGCACAGATACGCAGTATTTT. Translated: CASSVLGSTDTQYF.

The J gene is TRBJ2-7, the V gene TRBV7-3, with D perhaps TRBD1 (5 bases). The CDR3 runs 13 residues. Germline V gives CDR1 SGHTA, CDR2 FQGTGA. Trimming stripped 5 bases from V and 5 bases from J, with 13 bases between. The chain's CDR3 is CASSSSWGHEQYF. The CDR3, as DNA: TGTGCCAGCAGCAGCAGTTGGGGCCACGAGCAGTACTTC.

CDR3 residues: CASAQGNTGELFF. DNA of the CDR3: TGTGCCAGCGCCCAGGGTAACACCGGGGAGCTGTTTTTT. V is TRBV18 and J is TRBJ2-2, with TRBD1 as a possible D gene (5 bases). V lost 8 bases to trimming and J lost 2 bases, with 9 bases between them. The germline CDR1 and CDR2 sequences are KGHSH and LQKENI. The CDR3 consists of 13 residues.

The rearrangement joins TRBV7-2 to TRBJ1-5; D gene ambiguous. Germline V CDR1 and CDR2: SGHTA, FQGNSA. The CDR3 runs to 13 residues. V was clipped by 3 bases and J by 8 bases, with 11 bases between them. Here the CDR3 DNA reads TGTGCCAGCAGCTTTAGGTGGCTGGAGCCCCAGCATTTT. Protein product: CASSFRWLEPQHF.